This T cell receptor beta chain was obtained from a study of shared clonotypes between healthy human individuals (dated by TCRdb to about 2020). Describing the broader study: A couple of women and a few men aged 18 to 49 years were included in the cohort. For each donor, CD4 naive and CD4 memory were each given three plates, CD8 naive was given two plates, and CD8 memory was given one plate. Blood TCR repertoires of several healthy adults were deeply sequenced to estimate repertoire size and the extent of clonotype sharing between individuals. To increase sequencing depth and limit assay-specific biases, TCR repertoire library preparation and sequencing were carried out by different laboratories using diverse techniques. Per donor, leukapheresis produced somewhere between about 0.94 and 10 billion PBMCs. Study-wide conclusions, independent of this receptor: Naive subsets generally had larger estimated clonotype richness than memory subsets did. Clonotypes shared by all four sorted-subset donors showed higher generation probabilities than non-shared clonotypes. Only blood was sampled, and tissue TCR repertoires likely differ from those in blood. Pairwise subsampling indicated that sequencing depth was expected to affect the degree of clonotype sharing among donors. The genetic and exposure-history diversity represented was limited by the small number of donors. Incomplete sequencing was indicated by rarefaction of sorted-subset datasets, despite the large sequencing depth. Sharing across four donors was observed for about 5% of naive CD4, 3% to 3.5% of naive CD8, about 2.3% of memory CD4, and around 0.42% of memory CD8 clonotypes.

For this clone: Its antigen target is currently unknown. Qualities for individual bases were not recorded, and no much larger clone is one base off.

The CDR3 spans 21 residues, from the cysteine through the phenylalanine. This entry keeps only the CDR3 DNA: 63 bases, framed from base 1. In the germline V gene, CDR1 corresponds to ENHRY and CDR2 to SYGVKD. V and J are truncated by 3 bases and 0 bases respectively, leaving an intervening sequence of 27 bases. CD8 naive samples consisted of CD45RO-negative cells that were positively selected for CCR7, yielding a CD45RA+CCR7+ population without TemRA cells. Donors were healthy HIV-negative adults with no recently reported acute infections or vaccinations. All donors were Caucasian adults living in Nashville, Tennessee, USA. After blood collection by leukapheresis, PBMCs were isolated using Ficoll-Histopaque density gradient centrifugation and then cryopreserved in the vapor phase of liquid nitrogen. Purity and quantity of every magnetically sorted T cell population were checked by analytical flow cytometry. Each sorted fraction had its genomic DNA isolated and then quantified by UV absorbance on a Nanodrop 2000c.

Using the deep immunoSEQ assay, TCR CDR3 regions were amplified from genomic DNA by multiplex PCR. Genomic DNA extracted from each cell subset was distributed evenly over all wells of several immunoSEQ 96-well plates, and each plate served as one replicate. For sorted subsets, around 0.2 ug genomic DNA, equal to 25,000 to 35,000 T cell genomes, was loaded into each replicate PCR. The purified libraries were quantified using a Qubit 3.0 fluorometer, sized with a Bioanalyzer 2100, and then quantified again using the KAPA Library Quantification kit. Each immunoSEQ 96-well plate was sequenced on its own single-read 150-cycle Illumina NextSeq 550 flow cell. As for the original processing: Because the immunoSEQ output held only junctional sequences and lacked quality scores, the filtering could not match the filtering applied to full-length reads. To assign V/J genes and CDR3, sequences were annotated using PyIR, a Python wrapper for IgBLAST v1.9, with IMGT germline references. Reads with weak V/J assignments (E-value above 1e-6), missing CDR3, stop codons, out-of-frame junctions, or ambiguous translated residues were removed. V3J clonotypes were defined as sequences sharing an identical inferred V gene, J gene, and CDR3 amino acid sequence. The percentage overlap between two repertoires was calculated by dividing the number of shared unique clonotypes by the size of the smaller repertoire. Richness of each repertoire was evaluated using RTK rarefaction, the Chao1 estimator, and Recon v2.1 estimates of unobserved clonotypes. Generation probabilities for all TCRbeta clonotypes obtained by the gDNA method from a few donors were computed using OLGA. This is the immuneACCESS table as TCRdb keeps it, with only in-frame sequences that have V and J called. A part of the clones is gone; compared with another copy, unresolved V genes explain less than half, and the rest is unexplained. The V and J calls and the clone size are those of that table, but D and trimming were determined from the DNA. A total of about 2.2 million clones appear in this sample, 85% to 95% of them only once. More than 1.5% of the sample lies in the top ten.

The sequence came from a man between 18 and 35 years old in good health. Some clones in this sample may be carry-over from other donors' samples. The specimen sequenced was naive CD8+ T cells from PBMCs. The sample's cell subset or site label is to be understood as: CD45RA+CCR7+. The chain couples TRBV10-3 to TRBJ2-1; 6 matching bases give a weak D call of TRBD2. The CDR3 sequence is CAISDHPGDWLPIDSYNEQFF. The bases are TGTGCCATCAGTGACCACCCCGGGGACTGGCTTCCAATAGACTCCTACAATGAGCAGTTCTTC.